The 6 T cell receptor beta chains in this list originate from one sample, sequenced in a study of breast tumors, draining lymph nodes, adjacent tissues. TCRdb re-derived calls from the multiplex PCR reads in MiXCR, one entry per CDR3 protein. The table includes roughly 130,000 distinct CDR3 sequences, around a third detected once. Axillary draining lymph nodes of breast cancer patients supplied the node samples. Sequenced sample: axillary lymph node tissue. Every receptor here comes from a female donor with breast cancer. Some clones in this sample may be carry-over from other donors' samples.

In its sample, this clonotype was seen a few times. The rearrangement uses TRBV6-2 or TRBV6-3 and TRBJ2-5, with TRBD2 identical over 8 bases. The CDR3 is made up of 13 amino acids. With 6 bases clipped from V and 10 bases from J, the junction kept 10 bases outside the gene matches. The germline V gene encodes CDR1 MNHEY and CDR2 SVGEGT. CDR3 coding DNA: TGTGCCAGCAGGCGCGGGGGGCCCGTTTTCCAGTACTTC. It translates to CASRRGGPVFQYF.

This clonotype was picked up many times. The junction differs from germline at one of its ends, possibly a read error. The chain uses TRBV7-7 and TRBJ2-5; D call uncertain. This CDR3 has 13 amino acids. Germline CDR1 is SSHAT and CDR2 is FNYEAQ (reference sequence). The CDR3 bases are TGTGCTAGCAGCGCCGGCACGAAAGAGACCCAGTACTTC. It translates to CASSAGTKETQYF.

The genes are TRBV12-3 or TRBV12-4 and TRBJ1-1; D gene uncertain. Trimming took off 10 bases at V and 1 base at J, with 13 bases between the two ends. The CDR3 is made up of 13 amino acids. The CDR3 region is CATQRVWNTEAFF. The DNA for the CDR3 is TGTGCCACCCAGCGGGTCTGGAACACTGAAGCTTTCTTT.

With regard to this clonotype: Because the CDR3 is missing its conserved closing phenylalanine or tryptophan, this is likely a read error. The V call is TRBV9, the J call TRBJ2-7, with 9 nucleotides matching TRBD2. V trimming: 5 bases; J trimming: 2 bases; junction bases outside the gene matches: 8. CDR1 SGDLS and CDR2 YYNGEE come from the germline V gene. This CDR3 region has 15 residues. CDR3 sequence reads: CASSAGLAKTYEQYS. The DNA of the CDR3 is TGTGCCAGCAGTGCAGGACTAGCGAAAACCTACGAGCAGTACTCC.

The CDR3 DNA reads TGTGCCAGCAGGAATCCCACCGGGCTCGGATTGGGTGAAAAACTGTTTTTT. This codes for CASRNPTGLGLGEKLFF. The chain uses TRBV6-6 and TRBJ1-4; D not resolved. V was pared by 6 bases and J by 7 bases, with 24 bases between. The germline V gene encodes CDR1 MNHNY and CDR2 SVGAGI (reference sequence). The CDR3 sequence is 17 residues long.

Comments on this clonotype: Since no conserved phenylalanine or tryptophan closes the CDR3, a read error is the likely cause. This chain links TRBV7-6 with TRBJ1-6; D gene uncertain. The V end lost 4 bases, the J end lost 9 bases, and 16 bases lay between the germline ends. The germline gives CDR1 SGHVS, CDR2 FNYEAQ. The CDR3 covers 15 residues. The CDR3 loop reads CASSSKGSRGSPLHL. The CDR3 DNA reads as TGTGCCAGCAGCTCTAAGGGCAGCCGGGGTTCACCCCTCCACCTT.